The entry below gives a single TCR beta chain sequence along with its context. The target antigen is unknown. TCRdb's table, derived via immunoSEQ multiplex PCR, lists solely in-frame clones and lacks some. In the table there are 450,000 to 550,000 clones, about four fifths of which are singletons. The data belong to a study of shared clonotypes between healthy human individuals. Study-level results: Sequencing depth was a factor that was expected to affect clonotype sharing among donors.

Each of the donors was a healthy adult who was HIV-negative and had not had a recent acute infection or vaccination. Only Caucasian adults living in Nashville, Tennessee made up the donor group. Sample: PBMCs. The origin of this receptor is a middle-aged woman in good health. Some clones in this sample may be carry-over from other donors' samples.

CDR3 residues: CASSKGTDTQYF. The CDR3 DNA is TGTGCCAGCAGTAAAGGCACAGATACGCAGTATTTT. The chain combines TRBV28 with TRBJ2-3, with unresolved D. Trimming pared 5 bases from V and 1 base from J, leaving 4 bases between. The CDR3 runs 12 residues. The germline V gene encodes CDR1 MDHEN and CDR2 SYDVKM.